These T cell receptor beta chains were read from a single sample in a study of CD8+CD57+ T cells in acquired aplastic anemia. One entry per CDR3 protein results from TCRdb running MiXCR on the reads. This table holds 150,000 to 180,000 distinct CDR3 sequences, over 50% found once. Source material: sorted CD4+, CD8+, or CD8+CD57+ T cells (not recorded which) from PBMCs. The receptor set was obtained from a human donor with aplastic anemia. The CDR3 runs from the conserved cysteine through the conserved F or W. The D gene is left open where the match is weak. Size tells how often a clone was seen (once, few, many) or the class of an expanded clone, and some rows leave it out.

cdr3_aa: CSARGVNSPLHF; cdr3_nt: TGCAGTGCTAGAGGGGTTAATTCACCCCTCCACTTT; clone_size: .; d_call: .; v_call: TRBV20-1; j_call: TRBJ1-6
cdr3_aa: CASSYPPQPQHF; cdr3_nt: TGTGCCAGCAGCTATCCCCCCCAGCCCCAGCATTTT; clone_size: .; d_call: .; v_call: TRBV7-8; j_call: TRBJ1-5
cdr3_aa: CASSSGGSTDTQYF; cdr3_nt: TGTGCCAGCAGCAGCGGGGGGAGCACAGATACGCAGTATTTT; clone_size: many; d_call: TRBD2; v_call: TRBV7-9; j_call: TRBJ2-3
cdr3_aa: CSVSRGTGANVLTF; cdr3_nt: TGCAGCGTTTCCAGGGGGACTGGGGCCAACGTCCTGACTTTC; clone_size: few; d_call: TRBD1; v_call: TRBV29-1; j_call: TRBJ2-6
cdr3_aa: CASSGDSRAEAFF; cdr3_nt: TGTGCCAGCAGTGGCGACAGCCGGGCTGAAGCTTTCTTT; clone_size: few; d_call: .; v_call: TRBV25-1; j_call: TRBJ1-1
cdr3_aa: CASSDSGGTDTQYF; cdr3_nt: TGTGCCAGCAGTGACTCGGGGGGGACAGATACGCAGTATTTT; clone_size: many; d_call: TRBD2; v_call: TRBV6-4; j_call: TRBJ2-3
cdr3_aa: CATSWGGNEQFF; cdr3_nt: TGTGCCACCAGTTGGGGAGGCAATGAGCAGTTCTTC; clone_size: .; d_call: .; v_call: TRBV24-1; j_call: TRBJ2-1
cdr3_aa: CATSISPGQGSDTQYF; cdr3_nt: TGTGCCACCAGCATATCGCCGGGACAGGGGTCAGATACGCAGTATTTT; clone_size: many; d_call: TRBD1; v_call: TRBV15; j_call: TRBJ2-3
cdr3_aa: CSVRGRENYGYTF; cdr3_nt: TGCAGCGTTCGAGGCCGGGAGAACTATGGCTACACCTTC; clone_size: few; d_call: .; v_call: TRBV29-1; j_call: TRBJ1-2
cdr3_aa: CATSDAGTRGNEQFF; cdr3_nt: TGTGCCACCAGTGACGCCGGGACTAGGGGCAATGAGCAGTTCTTC; clone_size: .; d_call: TRBD2; v_call: TRBV24-1; j_call: TRBJ2-1
cdr3_aa: CASSLDPLAGGLQETQYF; cdr3_nt: TGTGCCAGCAGCTTAGACCCCCTAGCGGGGGGGCTACAAGAGACCCAGTACTTC; clone_size: many; d_call: TRBD2; v_call: TRBV7-3; j_call: TRBJ2-5
cdr3_aa: CSVGGLGSGGELFF; cdr3_nt: TGCAGCGTTGGTGGGTTGGGGAGCGGCGGGGAGCTGTTTTTT; clone_size: .; d_call: .; v_call: TRBV29-1; j_call: TRBJ2-2
cdr3_aa: CASSRMTGGRQPQHF; cdr3_nt: TGTGCCAGCAGCCGGATGACAGGGGGCAGACAGCCCCAGCATTTT; clone_size: .; d_call: TRBD1; v_call: TRBV14; j_call: TRBJ1-5
cdr3_aa: CASRHSDEDTQYF; cdr3_nt: TGTGCCAGCAGGCACAGCGATGAGGATACGCAGTATTTT; clone_size: many; d_call: .; v_call: TRBV25-1; j_call: TRBJ2-3
cdr3_aa: CASRTTSGGAVQETQYF; cdr3_nt: TGTGCCAGCAGGACAACTAGCGGGGGGGCAGTCCAAGAGACCCAGTACTTC; clone_size: many; d_call: TRBD2; v_call: TRBV12-3/TRBV12-4; j_call: TRBJ2-5
cdr3_aa: CAISEGRGTQYF; cdr3_nt: TGTGCCATCAGTGAGGGCAGGGGAACCCAGTACTTC; clone_size: few; d_call: .; v_call: TRBV10-3; j_call: TRBJ2-5
cdr3_aa: CSAREALNQPQHF; cdr3_nt: TGCAGTGCTAGAGAGGCACTTAATCAGCCCCAGCATTTT; clone_size: .; d_call: .; v_call: TRBV20-1; j_call: TRBJ1-5
cdr3_aa: CASRTGGDEKLFF; cdr3_nt: TGCGCCAGCAGAACAGGGGGAGATGAAAAACTGTTTTTT; clone_size: .; d_call: TRBD1; v_call: TRBV10-2; j_call: TRBJ1-4
cdr3_aa: CASSLFPGFTEQFF; cdr3_nt: TGTGCCAGCAGTTTATTCCCCGGGTTCACTGAGCAGTTCTTC; clone_size: .; d_call: .; v_call: TRBV27; j_call: TRBJ2-1
cdr3_aa: CASGLQGTYEQYF; cdr3_nt: TGTGCCAGCGGCCTACAGGGTACCTACGAGCAGTACTTC; clone_size: .; d_call: .; v_call: TRBV2; j_call: TRBJ2-7
cdr3_aa: CSFGETQYF; cdr3_nt: TGCAGCTTCGGAGAGACCCAGTACTTC; clone_size: .; d_call: .; v_call: TRBV29-1; j_call: TRBJ2-5
cdr3_aa: CASSVGQGATEAFF; cdr3_nt: TGTGCCAGCAGCGTGGGACAGGGGGCCACTGAAGCTTTCTTT; clone_size: many; d_call: TRBD1; v_call: TRBV7-9; j_call: TRBJ1-1
cdr3_aa: CASSRHVIGTGELFF; cdr3_nt: TGTGCCAGCAGCAGACACGTTATCGGCACCGGGGAGCTGTTTTTT; clone_size: .; d_call: .; v_call: TRBV7-6; j_call: TRBJ2-2
cdr3_aa: CSARLAGVYNEQFF; cdr3_nt: TGCAGTGCTAGACTAGCGGGGGTCTACAATGAGCAGTTCTTC; clone_size: once; d_call: TRBD2; v_call: TRBV20-1; j_call: TRBJ2-1
cdr3_aa: CASIQRLGLNTEAFF; cdr3_nt: TGTGCCAGCATCCAGCGTCTCGGCCTAAACACTGAAGCTTTCTTT; clone_size: .; d_call: .; v_call: TRBV12-3/TRBV12-4; j_call: TRBJ1-1
cdr3_aa: CSARDQGTYNEQFF; cdr3_nt: TGCAGTGCTAGAGATCAAGGAACCTACAATGAGCAGTTCTTC; clone_size: .; d_call: .; v_call: TRBV20-1; j_call: TRBJ2-1
cdr3_aa: CSASSQTPGSYEQYF; cdr3_nt: TGCAGTGCTAGCAGTCAGACCCCTGGCTCCTACGAGCAGTACTTC; clone_size: .; d_call: .; v_call: TRBV20-1; j_call: TRBJ2-7
cdr3_aa: CASRPVSGSDEQFF; cdr3_nt: TGTGCCAGCAGACCAGTTAGCGGGAGCGATGAGCAGTTCTTC; clone_size: .; d_call: TRBD2; v_call: TRBV25-1; j_call: TRBJ2-1
cdr3_aa: CAIRLSRDRTNTIYF; cdr3_nt: TGTGCCATCAGACTGAGCCGGGACAGGACGAACACCATATATTTT; clone_size: many; d_call: TRBD1; v_call: TRBV10-3; j_call: TRBJ1-3
cdr3_aa: CSASTSGSGTQYF; cdr3_nt: TGCAGTGCTAGTACTAGCGGAAGCGGGACCCAGTACTTC; clone_size: .; d_call: TRBD2; v_call: TRBV20-1; j_call: TRBJ2-5
cdr3_aa: CASSERTVSNQPQHF; cdr3_nt: TGTGCCAGCAGCGAAAGGACAGTTAGCAATCAGCCCCAGCATTTT; clone_size: .; d_call: .; v_call: TRBV5-6; j_call: TRBJ1-5
cdr3_aa: CSASPMTYEQYF; cdr3_nt: TGCAGTGCTAGCCCGATGACCTACGAGCAGTACTTC; clone_size: .; d_call: .; v_call: TRBV20-1; j_call: TRBJ2-7
cdr3_aa: CASSSSSGRALETQYF; cdr3_nt: TGTGCCAGCAGCTCCTCTAGCGGGAGGGCCTTGGAGACCCAGTACTTC; clone_size: .; d_call: TRBD2; v_call: TRBV9; j_call: TRBJ2-5
cdr3_aa: CASRASGGDEQYF; cdr3_nt: TGTGCCAGTAGGGCCTCCGGGGGCGACGAGCAGTACTTC; clone_size: .; d_call: .; v_call: TRBV19; j_call: TRBJ2-7
cdr3_aa: CATSRAGTVFEAFF; cdr3_nt: TGTGCCACCAGTAGGGCCGGGACAGTGTTTGAAGCTTTCTTT; clone_size: few; d_call: TRBD1; v_call: TRBV24-1; j_call: TRBJ1-1
cdr3_aa: CASSPSPDTQYF; cdr3_nt: TGTGCCAGCAGCCCCTCCCCAGATACGCAGTATTTT; clone_size: .; d_call: .; v_call: TRBV7-2; j_call: TRBJ2-3
cdr3_aa: CASSLVGGADEQYF; cdr3_nt: TGTGCCAGCAGCTTGGTCGGGGGGGCCGACGAGCAGTACTTC; clone_size: many; d_call: TRBD2; v_call: TRBV5-6; j_call: TRBJ2-7
cdr3_aa: CASSPSDLGPNYEQYF; cdr3_nt: TGTGCCAGCAGCCCATCTGATTTGGGACCTAACTACGAGCAGTACTTC; clone_size: .; d_call: .; v_call: TRBV5-6; j_call: TRBJ2-7
cdr3_aa: CASKERSSYEQYF; cdr3_nt: TGTGCCAGCAAAGAGAGATCCTCCTACGAGCAGTACTTC; clone_size: many; d_call: .; v_call: TRBV12-3/TRBV12-4; j_call: TRBJ2-7
cdr3_aa: CASSQVQTSGRGTDTQYF; cdr3_nt: TGTGCCAGCAGCCAAGTTCAGACTAGCGGGAGAGGTACAGATACGCAGTATTTT; clone_size: .; d_call: TRBD2; v_call: TRBV4-2; j_call: TRBJ2-3
cdr3_aa: CASIPSGTGGPYGYTF; cdr3_nt: TGTGCCAGCATCCCATCCGGGACAGGGGGCCCCTATGGCTACACCTTC; clone_size: many; d_call: TRBD1; v_call: TRBV5-8; j_call: TRBJ1-2
cdr3_aa: CSASGRGGQLIHGYTF; cdr3_nt: TGCAGTGCTAGTGGCCGTGGGGGACAGCTGATCCATGGCTACACCTTC; clone_size: .; d_call: TRBD1; v_call: TRBV20-1; j_call: TRBJ1-2
cdr3_aa: CASSSSRGETDGYTF; cdr3_nt: TGTGCCAGCAGCTCGTCCAGAGGGGAAACGGATGGCTACACCTTC; clone_size: many; d_call: .; v_call: TRBV7-9; j_call: TRBJ1-2
cdr3_aa: CASSDDRGSRGTHTDTQYF; cdr3_nt: TGTGCCAGCAGTGACGACAGGGGAAGTCGAGGCACACACACAGATACGCAGTATTTT; clone_size: many; d_call: TRBD1; v_call: TRBV25-1; j_call: TRBJ2-3
cdr3_aa: CASSLAGAMSNQPQHF; cdr3_nt: TGTGCCAGCAGCTTGGCGGGGGCGATGAGCAATCAGCCCCAGCATTTT; clone_size: many; d_call: .; v_call: TRBV5-6; j_call: TRBJ1-5